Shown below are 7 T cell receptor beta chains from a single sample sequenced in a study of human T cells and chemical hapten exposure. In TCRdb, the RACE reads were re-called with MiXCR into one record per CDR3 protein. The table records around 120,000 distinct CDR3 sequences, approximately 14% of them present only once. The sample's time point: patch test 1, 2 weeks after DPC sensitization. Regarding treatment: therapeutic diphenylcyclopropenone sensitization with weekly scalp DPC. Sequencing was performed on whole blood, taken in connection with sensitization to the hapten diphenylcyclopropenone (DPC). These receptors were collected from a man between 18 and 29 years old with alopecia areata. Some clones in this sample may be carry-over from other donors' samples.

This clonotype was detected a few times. The CDR3 DNA reads as TGCAGTGCTAGACCGCTTAGCTCCTACAATGAGCAGTTCTTC. Protein sequence: CSARPLSSYNEQFF. The genes are TRBV20-1 and TRBJ2-1, with D unresolved. CDR3 length: 14 residues. Germline CDR1 and CDR2: DFQATT and SNEGSKA (reference sequence). The V gene lost 2 bases and the J gene lost 0 bases, with 8 bases spanning the gap.

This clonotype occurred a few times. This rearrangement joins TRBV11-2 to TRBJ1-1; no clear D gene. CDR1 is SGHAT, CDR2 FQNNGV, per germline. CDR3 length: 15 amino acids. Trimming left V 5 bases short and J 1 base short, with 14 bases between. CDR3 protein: CASSPRLPKNTEAFF. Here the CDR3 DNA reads TGTGCCAGCAGCCCCCGACTACCCAAGAACACTGAAGCTTTCTTT.

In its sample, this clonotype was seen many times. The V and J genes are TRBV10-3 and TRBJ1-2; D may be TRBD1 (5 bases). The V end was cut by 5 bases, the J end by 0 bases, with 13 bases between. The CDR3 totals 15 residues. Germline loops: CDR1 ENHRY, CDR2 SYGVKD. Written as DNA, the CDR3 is TGTGCCATCAGTATCGGGCCAGGGCCTAACTATGGCTACACCTTC. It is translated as CAISIGPGPNYGYTF.

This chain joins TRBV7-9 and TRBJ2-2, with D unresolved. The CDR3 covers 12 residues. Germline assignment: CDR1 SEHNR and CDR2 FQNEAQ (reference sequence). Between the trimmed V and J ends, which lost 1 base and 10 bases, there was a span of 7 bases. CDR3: CASSLENTELFF. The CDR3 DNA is TGTGCCAGCAGCTTAGAAAATACGGAGCTGTTTTTT.

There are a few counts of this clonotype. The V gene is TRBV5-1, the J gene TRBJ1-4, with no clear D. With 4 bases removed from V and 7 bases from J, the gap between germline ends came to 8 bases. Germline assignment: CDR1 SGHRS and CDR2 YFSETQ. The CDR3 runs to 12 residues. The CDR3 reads CASSMDGEKLFF. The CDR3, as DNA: TGCGCCAGCAGCATGGACGGTGAAAAACTGTTTTTT.

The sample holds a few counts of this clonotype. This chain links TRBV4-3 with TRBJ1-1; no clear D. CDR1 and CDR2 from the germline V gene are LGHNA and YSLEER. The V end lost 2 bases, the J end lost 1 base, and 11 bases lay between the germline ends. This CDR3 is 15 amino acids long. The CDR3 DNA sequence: TGCGCCAGCAGCCAATCCGGACTGAGGAACACTGAAGCTTTCTTT. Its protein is CASSQSGLRNTEAFF.

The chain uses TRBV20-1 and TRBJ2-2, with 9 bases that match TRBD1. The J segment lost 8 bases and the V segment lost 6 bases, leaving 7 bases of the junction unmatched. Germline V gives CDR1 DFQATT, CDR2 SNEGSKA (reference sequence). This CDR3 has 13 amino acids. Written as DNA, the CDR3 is TGCAGTGCGAAGGGACAGGGCACGGGGGAGCTGTTTTTT. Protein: CSAKGQGTGELFF.